Presented here are 26 T cell receptor beta chains from one specimen sequenced in a study of cytomegalovirus exposure and HLA in healthy donors. Researchers ran the PCR with 60 Vbeta and 13 Jbeta primers. Produced via immunoSEQ multiplex PCR; TCRdb's table is partial and in-frame only. The sample has about 94,000 clones, about four fifths seen once; the top ten hold 3.8%. Material: PBMCs. These TCRs come from a woman aged 40 to 55 in good health and CMV-seronegative.

V gene TRBV7-9 combines with J gene TRBJ1-4; D is perhaps TRBD1 (6 bases). Germline V gene data show CDR1 as SEHNR and CDR2 as FQNEAQ (reference sequence). This CDR3 is built from 14 residues. Deletions cut 2 bases from V and 7 bases from J, with 11 bases between. The CDR3 DNA reads as TGTGCCAGCAGCTTAACCTCCAGGGGTGAAAAACTGTTTTTT. Translated, it gives CASSLTSRGEKLFF.

This clone was picked up one time. V gene TRBV19 combines with J gene TRBJ2-7; 9 bases match TRBD2. The CDR3 has 17 amino acids. Germline V gene data show CDR1 as LNHDA and CDR2 as SQIVND (reference sequence). The V gene end was trimmed by 1 base and the J gene end by 2 bases; junction bases not matched to a gene: 9. The CDR3 sequence is CASSIGGSGGNTYEQYF. The CDR3 DNA sequence: TGTGCCAGTAGTATAGGAGGTAGCGGGGGTAACACCTACGAGCAGTACTTC.

The chain recombines TRBV27 with TRBJ2-5; TRBD1 matches 10 bases. CDR3 length equals 15 residues. The junction had 7 bases not matched to a gene; V was cut back by 8 bases and J by 1 base. Germline CDR1 MNHEY, CDR2 SMNVEV (reference sequence). The CDR3 is CASCGTGESQETQYF. CDR3 DNA: TGTGCCAGCTGCGGGACAGGGGAATCCCAAGAGACCCAGTACTTC.

J is TRBJ1-3 and V is TRBV7-6; D gene ambiguous. CDR3 length: 16 residues. Trimming removed 0 bases at V and 2 bases at J, with 11 bases between. The germline V gene encodes CDR1 SGHVS and CDR2 FNYEAQ. CDR3 nucleotide sequence: TGTGCCAGCAGCTTAGCGACCGACGGGACTGGAAACACCATATATTTT. Translating gives CASSLATDGTGNTIYF.

The rearrangement joins TRBV29-1 to TRBJ2-1, with 7 bases fitting TRBD1. The CDR3 is made up of 12 amino acids. Losses at the gene ends were 6 bases for V and 4 bases for J; bases not matched to a gene: 3. The germline gives CDR1 SQVTM, CDR2 ANQGSEA. DNA for the CDR3: TGCAGCGTCCTACAGGGGTACAATGAGCAGTTCTTC. It specifies CSVLQGYNEQFF.

The chain combines TRBV14 with TRBJ2-5; D perhaps matches TRBD2 (6 bases). This CDR3 is 11 amino acids long. V shed 4 bases and J shed 7 bases, with 7 bases lying between them. Germline assignment: CDR1 SGHDN and CDR2 FVKESK. The CDR3 DNA reads TGTGCCAGCAGCCTGGAGGGGACCCAGTACTTC. Amino acid sequence: CASSLEGTQYF.

The chain joins TRBV2 to TRBJ1-5; no clear D gene. CDR1 is SNHLY and CDR2 is FYNNEI in the germline V gene. Trimming shortened V by 7 bases and J by 0 bases, and 10 bases separated the two germline ends. This CDR3 comprises 14 residues. The CDR3 nucleotides read TGTGCCAGCAACAGCCTGAATAGCAATCAGCCCCAGCATTTT. It yields the protein CASNSLNSNQPQHF.

The V gene is TRBV5-4, the J gene TRBJ2-1; the D gene is possibly TRBD2 (6 bases). Trimming cost V 0 bases and J 7 bases, with 14 bases left between them. Germline CDR1 and CDR2: SGHNT and YYREEE (reference sequence). This CDR3 has 15 residues. DNA for the CDR3: TGTGCCAGCAGCTTGGTGGCGGGGCCCAGGAATGAGCAGTTCTTC. Encoded protein: CASSLVAGPRNEQFF.

In DNA, the CDR3 is TGTGCCAGCAGTGGGACAGGGTACGAGCAGTACTTC. Protein sequence: CASSGTGYEQYF. The chain employs TRBV28 and TRBJ2-7; TRBD1 aligns across 9 bases. CDR3 size: 12 residues. The germline gives CDR1 MDHEN, CDR2 SYDVKM. With 5 bases clipped from V and 4 bases from J, the junction kept 0 bases outside the gene matches.

The chain links TRBV7-2 to TRBJ1-1; tentative D call: TRBD1 (6 bases). The CDR3 has 15 residues. CDR1 is SGHTA, CDR2 FQGNSA, per germline. V lost 0 bases, J lost 10 bases, and 18 bases lay in between. The CDR3 loop is CASSLAAGASRGAFF. The CDR3 DNA reads TGTGCCAGCAGCTTAGCCGCGGGGGCCTCTCGCGGAGCTTTCTTT.

This clone was counted only a few times. The chain recombines TRBV2 with TRBJ1-2; 8 nucleotides line up with TRBD1. V shed 6 bases, J shed 0 bases, and the junction held 3 bases outside the gene matches. The CDR3 runs to 14 residues. Per the germline V gene, CDR1 is SNHLY and CDR2 is FYNNEI. The CDR3 DNA reads TGTGCCAGCAGAAGACAGGGGCCTAACTATGGCTACACCTTC. It codes for CASRRQGPNYGYTF.

This clone came up once. The V and J genes are TRBV29-1 and TRBJ2-7, with D perhaps TRBD1 (6 bases). CDR3 size: 13 residues. Trimming took 7 bases from V and 2 from J, leaving 15 bases between them. Germline values: CDR1 SQVTM, CDR2 ANQGSEA. In DNA form, the CDR3 reads TGCAGCGCACTCCGAGGACAGACCTACGAGCAGTACTTC. Its translation is CSALRGQTYEQYF.

The DNA of the CDR3 is TGCGCCAGCAGCTTGGGGGCGTTGGACACTGAAGCTTTCTTT. Protein product: CASSLGALDTEAFF. J is TRBJ1-1 and V is TRBV5-1; unclear D gene. This CDR3 region has 14 residues. Germline-derived CDR1 and CDR2 are SGHRS and YFSETQ. The ends were cut back, 0 bases at V and 3 bases at J, with 9 bases in the middle.

In nucleotides, the CDR3 is TGTGCCACCAGCAGAGCACCAGGGGGAAGCAATCAGCCCCAGCATTTT. It translates to CATSRAPGGSNQPQHF. The genes are TRBV15 and TRBJ1-5, with 7 positions matching TRBD1. Germline V gene data show CDR1 as LNHNV and CDR2 as YYDKDF (reference sequence). The J segment lost 1 base and the V segment lost 1 base, leaving 4 bases of the junction unmatched. This CDR3 contains 16 residues. The full variable domain, in which reference TRBV15 and TRBJ1-5 provide the parts outside the CDR3, is DAMVIQNPRYQVTQFGKPVTLSCSQTLNHNVMYWYQQKSSQAPKLLFHYYDKDFNNEADTPDNFQSRRPNTSFCFLDIRSPGLGDTAMYLCATSRAPGGSNQPQHFGDGTRLSIL.

The chain carries TRBV28 and TRBJ1-3, with D perhaps matching TRBD1 (5 bases). Germline-derived CDR1 and CDR2 are MDHEN and SYDVKM. This CDR3 spans 14 amino acids. Between the trimmed V and J ends, which lost 6 bases and 0 bases, there was a span of 9 bases. Written as DNA, the CDR3 is TGTGCCAGCAGCCAGGGCCGCTCTGGAAACACCATATATTTT. It yields the protein CASSQGRSGNTIYF.

The chain uses TRBV7-2 and TRBJ2-7; 8 bases match TRBD2. This CDR3 spans 14 amino acids. CDR1 and CDR2 (germline): SGHTA, FQGNSA. The junction had 6 bases not matched to a gene; V was cut back by 1 base and J by 7 bases. The CDR3 DNA reads TGTGCCAGCAGCTTAGAGCGGGGGATTGGGGAGCAGTACTTC. Its protein product is CASSLERGIGEQYF.

This clone was counted a few times. The chain combines TRBV5-8 with TRBJ2-3; D may be TRBD1 (6 bases). Looked up from germline, CDR1 is SGHTS and CDR2 is YDEGEE. The V and J ends lost 2 bases and 2 bases respectively, with 9 bases between them. This CDR3 spans 14 amino acids. This CDR3 is CASSFNRDTDTQYF. The CDR3 DNA sequence: TGTGCCAGCAGCTTCAACAGGGACACAGATACGCAGTATTTT.

This chain connects TRBV30 to TRBJ2-1; D is perhaps TRBD1 (5 bases). The CDR3 loop spans 12 amino acids. V lost 5 bases and J lost 8, with 13 bases in between. The germline gives CDR1 GTSNPN, CDR2 SVGIG (reference sequence). CDR3 loop: CAWATDNYEQFF. The CDR3 DNA reads as TGTGCCTGGGCGACAGACAACTATGAGCAGTTCTTC. Full variable domain (remainder filled in from reference TRBV30 and TRBJ2-1): SQTIHQWPATLVQPVGSPLSLECTVEGTSNPNLYWYRQAAGRGLQLLFYSVGIGQISSEVPQNLSASRPQDRQFILSSKKLLLSDSGFYLCAWATDNYEQFFGPGTRLTVL.

The V and J genes are TRBV7-2 and TRBJ1-2; D is uncertain. CDR1 is SGHTA, CDR2 FQGNSA, per germline. Trimming pared 5 bases from V and 7 bases from J, leaving 14 bases between. This CDR3 has 13 amino acids. CDR3 DNA: TGTGCCAGCAGCCTCGGCCTTCCGGGTGGCTACACCTTC. It translates to CASSLGLPGGYTF. The full variable domain, in which reference TRBV7-2 and TRBJ1-2 provide the parts outside the CDR3, is GAGVSQSPSNKVTEKGKDVELRCDPISGHTALYWYRQSLGQGLEFLIYFQGNSAPDKSGLPSDRFSAERTGGSVSTLTIQRTQQEDSAVYLCASSLGLPGGYTFGSGTRLTVV.

V is TRBV2 and J is TRBJ1-1, with D uncertain. Trimming removed 1 base at V and 6 bases at J, with 12 bases between. The CDR3 is 14 residues long. CDR1 is SNHLY, CDR2 FYNNEI, per germline. The CDR3 DNA reads TGTGCCAGCAGTGAAGTCGAGGGCCTCGCTGAAGCTTTCTTT. Its protein is CASSEVEGLAEAFF.

The chain couples TRBV28 to TRBJ1-5; no definite D call. The CDR3 totals 16 residues. CDR1 is MDHEN, CDR2 SYDVKM, per germline. Trimming stripped 8 bases from V and 2 bases from J, with 19 bases between. CDR3 protein: CASRPWAGTRNQPQHF. CDR3 sequence (DNA): TGTGCCAGCCGCCCTTGGGCGGGAACTCGCAATCAGCCCCAGCATTTT.

This chain links TRBV28 with TRBJ1-2; 9 bases are a match to TRBD1. The CDR3 is 13 amino acids. J lost 5 bases, V lost 6 bases, and 4 bases had no gene match. Germline V CDR1 and CDR2: MDHEN, SYDVKM. CDR3 DNA sequence: TGTGCCAGCAGAACTGGGACAGGGTATGGCTACACCTTC. Protein: CASRTGTGYGYTF.

The rearrangement joins TRBV27 to TRBJ2-3, with a tentative D call TRBD2 (6 bases). The CDR3 sequence is 17 residues long. In germline, CDR1 is MNHEY, CDR2 SMNVEV (reference sequence). Trimming stripped 3 bases from V and 1 base from J, with 17 bases between. The CDR3 spells CASSLRMRGRGTDTQYF. As DNA, the CDR3 is TGTGCCAGCAGTTTGAGAATGCGGGGACGGGGCACAGATACGCAGTATTTT.

CDR3 sequence: CASSTDSRGHEQYF. The DNA of the CDR3 is TGTGCCAGCTCGACGGACAGTCGAGGGCACGAGCAGTACTTC. The chain couples TRBV18 to TRBJ2-7, with D possibly matching TRBD1 (6 bases). CDR1 KGHSH and CDR2 LQKENI come from the germline V gene. Trimming stripped 6 bases from V and 5 bases from J, with 17 bases between. CDR3 length: 14 residues.

The chain uses TRBV7-3 and TRBJ2-2, with 9 bases that match TRBD1. Germline loops: CDR1 SGHTA, CDR2 FQGTGA. Losses at the gene ends were 10 bases for V and 5 bases for J; bases not matched to a gene: 5. The CDR3 is made up of 13 amino acids. This CDR3 reads CATGTGSTGELFF. The DNA for the CDR3 is TGTGCCACCGGGACAGGGAGTACCGGGGAGCTGTTTTTT.

The rearrangement joins TRBV4-3 to TRBJ2-3; 13 bases line up with TRBD2. This CDR3 has 16 residues. Germline CDR1 and CDR2: LGHNA and YSLEER. J was trimmed by 4 bases and V by 1 base; bases with no gene match: 2. CDR3 DNA sequence: TGCGCCAGCAGCCAAGGGACTAGCGGGGGTTCAGATACGCAGTATTTT. Residues: CASSQGTSGGSDTQYF.